This T cell receptor (beta chain) was documented in a study of preoperative IRX-2 immunotherapy in early breast cancer. Noted treatment: preoperative locoregional IRX-2 cytokine immunotherapy. This phase Ib study tested locoregional IRX-2 cytokine immunotherapy given before surgery. Sequencing was performed with immunoSEQ multiplex PCR; in TCRdb, only in-frame clones are kept and a portion is missing. The data show approximately 3,300 clones, with around 75% seen just once and about 8.4% held by the top ten. Germline V gives CDR1 SGHRS, CDR2 YFSETQ. The V gene lost 1 base and the J gene lost 1 base, with 11 bases spanning the gap. This CDR3 region has 15 residues.

The sequence was obtained from a human donor with breast cancer. V and J are TRBV5-1 and TRBJ2-5; no reliable D call. The sample here was tumor tissue, taken after IRX-2 immunotherapy. Written as DNA, the CDR3 is TGCGCCAGCAGCTTGCGGTTGGGGTCCCAAGAGACCCAGTACTTC. It specifies CASSLRLGSQETQYF. Supplemented by reference TRBV5-1 and TRBJ2-5, the full variable domain reads KAGVTQTPRYLIKTRGQQVTLSCSPISGHRSVSWYQQTPGQGLQFLFEYFSETQRNKGNFPGRFSGRQFSNSRSEMNVSTLELGDSALYLCASSLRLGSQETQYFGPGTRLLVL.